The rows below give T cell receptor beta chains drawn from one sample of a study of shared clonotypes between healthy human individuals. Assay used: immunoSEQ multiplex PCR; TCRdb lists only in-frame clones, some missing. This sample carries around 580,000 clones, about 98% of them seen once, and the ten largest clones take approximately 0.3%. Sequenced: naive CD8+ T cells sorted from blood. These receptors were collected from a man younger than 45 in good health. CDR3s include the opening cysteine and the closing phenylalanine or tryptophan. A D gene is named only where the DNA matches it firmly. Rows give clone size only sometimes, using once, few, many, or a class for an expanded clone.

v_call clone_size d_call cdr3_aa
TRBV30 NA TRBD2 CAWSDFEPGLAGYEQYF
TRBV19 NA NA CASGDRNNYYEQYF
TRBV7-2 once NA CASSVTLGTPYEQYF
TRBV2 NA TRBD1 CASSEWTGPGETQYF
TRBV7-9 once TRBD1 CASSAQGNSNQPQHF
TRBV9 NA NA CASSVGGGSGQPQHF
TRBV5-1 NA NA CASSLERAVYEQYF
TRBV7-8 few NA CASSPTGQGEQFF
TRBV5-6 NA NA CASTGGRNGNPFTDTQYF
TRBV27 NA TRBD1 CASGQVWNEQFF